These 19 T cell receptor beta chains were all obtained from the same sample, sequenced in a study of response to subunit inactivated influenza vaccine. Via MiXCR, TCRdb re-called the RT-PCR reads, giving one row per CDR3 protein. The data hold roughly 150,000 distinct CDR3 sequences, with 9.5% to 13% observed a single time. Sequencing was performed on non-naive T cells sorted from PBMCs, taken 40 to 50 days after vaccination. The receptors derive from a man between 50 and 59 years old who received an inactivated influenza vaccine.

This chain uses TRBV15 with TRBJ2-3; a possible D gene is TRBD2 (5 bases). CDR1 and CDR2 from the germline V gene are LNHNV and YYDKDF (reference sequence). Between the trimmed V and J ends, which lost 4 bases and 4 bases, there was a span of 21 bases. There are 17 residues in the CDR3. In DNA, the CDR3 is TGTGCCACCAGCAAAAAATACGGACTGGGCACTTCAGATACGCAGTATTTT. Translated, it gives CATSKKYGLGTSDTQYF.

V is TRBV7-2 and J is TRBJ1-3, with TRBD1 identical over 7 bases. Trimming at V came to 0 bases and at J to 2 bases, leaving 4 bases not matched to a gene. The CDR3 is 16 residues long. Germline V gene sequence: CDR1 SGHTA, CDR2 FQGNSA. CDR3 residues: CASSLAGGATGNTIYF. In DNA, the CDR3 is TGTGCCAGCAGCTTAGCAGGGGGCGCGACTGGAAACACCATATATTTT.

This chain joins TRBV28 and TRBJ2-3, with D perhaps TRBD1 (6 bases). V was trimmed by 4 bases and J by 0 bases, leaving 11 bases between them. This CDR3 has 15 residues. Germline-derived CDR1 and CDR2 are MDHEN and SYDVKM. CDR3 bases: TGTGCCAGCAGTTCCCCGACAGGAAGCACAGATACGCAGTATTTT. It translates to CASSSPTGSTDTQYF. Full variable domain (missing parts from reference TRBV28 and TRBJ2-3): DVKVTQSSRYLVKRTGEKVFLECVQDMDHENMFWYRQDPGLGLRLIYFSYDVKMKEKGDIPEGYSVSREKKERFSLILESASTNQTSMYLCASSSPTGSTDTQYFGPGTRLTVL.

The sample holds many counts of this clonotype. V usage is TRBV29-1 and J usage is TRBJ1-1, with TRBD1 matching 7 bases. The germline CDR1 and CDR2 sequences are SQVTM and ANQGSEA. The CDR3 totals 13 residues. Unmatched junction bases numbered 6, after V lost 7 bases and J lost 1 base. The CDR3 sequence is CSDVRGENTEAFF. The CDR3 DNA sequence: TGCAGCGACGTCAGGGGGGAGAACACTGAAGCTTTCTTT.

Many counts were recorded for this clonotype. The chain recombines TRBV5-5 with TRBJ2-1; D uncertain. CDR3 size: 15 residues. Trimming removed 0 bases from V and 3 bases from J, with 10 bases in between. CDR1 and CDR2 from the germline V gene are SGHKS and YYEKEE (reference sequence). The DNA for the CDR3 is TGTGCCAGCAGCTTGGAGGATGTTATCTACAATGAGCAGTTCTTC. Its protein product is CASSLEDVIYNEQFF.

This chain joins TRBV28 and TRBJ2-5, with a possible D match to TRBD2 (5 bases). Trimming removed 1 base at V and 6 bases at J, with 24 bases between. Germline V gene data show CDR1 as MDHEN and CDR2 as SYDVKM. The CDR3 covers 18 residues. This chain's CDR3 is CASSLSSFVLEDSKTQYF. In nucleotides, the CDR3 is TGTGCCAGCAGTTTATCGTCATTCGTGTTAGAGGACTCGAAGACCCAGTACTTC.

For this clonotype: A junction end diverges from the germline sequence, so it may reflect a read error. CDR3 sequence reads: CTSSLYGGAGADTQYF. The CDR3, as DNA: TGTACCAGCAGCTTATACGGGGGGGCCGGCGCAGATACGCAGTATTTT. This chain uses TRBV7-8 with TRBJ2-3, with 8 bases lining up with TRBD2. This CDR3 contains 16 residues. Germline lookup yields CDR1 SGHVS and CDR2 FQNEAQ.

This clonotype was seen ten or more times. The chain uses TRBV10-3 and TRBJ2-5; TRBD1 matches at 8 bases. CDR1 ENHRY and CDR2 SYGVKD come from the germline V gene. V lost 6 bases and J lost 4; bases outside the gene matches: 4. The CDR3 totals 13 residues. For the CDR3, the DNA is TGTGCCATCAGGGCCGGGACAGGAGAGACCCAGTACTTC. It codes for CAIRAGTGETQYF.

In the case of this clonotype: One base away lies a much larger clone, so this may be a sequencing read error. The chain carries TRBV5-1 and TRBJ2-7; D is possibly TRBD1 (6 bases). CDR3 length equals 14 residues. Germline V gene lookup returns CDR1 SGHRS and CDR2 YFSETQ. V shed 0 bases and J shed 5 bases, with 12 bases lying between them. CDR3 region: CASSLAETGNEQYF. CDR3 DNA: TGCGCCAGCAGCTTGGCTGAGACAGGAAACGAGCAGTACTTC.

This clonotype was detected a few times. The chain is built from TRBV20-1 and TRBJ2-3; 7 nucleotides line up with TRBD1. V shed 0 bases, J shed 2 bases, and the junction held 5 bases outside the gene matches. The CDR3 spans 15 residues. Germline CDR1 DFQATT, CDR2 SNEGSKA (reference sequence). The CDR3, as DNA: TGCAGTGCTAGAGATAGGACAGGTTACACAGATACGCAGTATTTT. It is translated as CSARDRTGYTDTQYF.

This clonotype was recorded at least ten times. CDR3 in amino acids: CASSLAYDPGEKLFF. The CDR3 DNA reads as TGTGCCAGCAGTTTAGCGTATGATCCAGGGGAAAAACTGTTTTTT. The rearrangement joins TRBV12-3 or TRBV12-4 to TRBJ1-4, with a weak D call TRBD1 (5 bases). Trimming shortened V by 0 bases and J by 8 bases, and 13 bases separated the two germline ends. The CDR3 sequence is 15 residues long.

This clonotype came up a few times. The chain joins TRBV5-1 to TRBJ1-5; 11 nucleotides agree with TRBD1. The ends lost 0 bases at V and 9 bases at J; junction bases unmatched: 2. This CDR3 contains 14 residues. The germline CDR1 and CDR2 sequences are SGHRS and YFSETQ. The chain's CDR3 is CASSLGTGGLPQHF. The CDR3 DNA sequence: TGCGCCAGCAGCTTGGGGACAGGGGGCCTGCCCCAGCATTTT.

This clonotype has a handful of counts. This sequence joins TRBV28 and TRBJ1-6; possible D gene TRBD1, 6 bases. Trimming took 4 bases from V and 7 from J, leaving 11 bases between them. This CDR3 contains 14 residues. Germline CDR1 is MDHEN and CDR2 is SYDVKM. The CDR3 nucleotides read TGTGCCAGCAGTTACGGACAGAGGAATTCACCCCTCCACTTT. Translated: CASSYGQRNSPLHF.

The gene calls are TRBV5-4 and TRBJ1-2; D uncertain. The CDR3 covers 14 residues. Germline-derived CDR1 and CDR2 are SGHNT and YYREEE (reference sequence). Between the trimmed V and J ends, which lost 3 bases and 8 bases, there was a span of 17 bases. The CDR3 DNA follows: TGTGCCAGCAGCTCGCTTTCGAGGGTTGACGGCTACACCTTC. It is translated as CASSSLSRVDGYTF.

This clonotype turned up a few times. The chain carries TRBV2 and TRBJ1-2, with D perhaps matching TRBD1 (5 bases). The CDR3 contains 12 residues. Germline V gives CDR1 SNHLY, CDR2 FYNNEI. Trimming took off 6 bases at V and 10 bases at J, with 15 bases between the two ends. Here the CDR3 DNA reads TGTGCCAGCAGACAACGACAGACTTACTACACCTTC. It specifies CASRQRQTYYTF.

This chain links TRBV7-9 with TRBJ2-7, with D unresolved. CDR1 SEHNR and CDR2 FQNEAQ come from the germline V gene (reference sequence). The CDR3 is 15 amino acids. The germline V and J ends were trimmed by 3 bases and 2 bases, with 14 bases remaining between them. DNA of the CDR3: TGTGCCAGCAGCTTCGTGACAAGACCACCCTACGAGCAGTACTTC. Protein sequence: CASSFVTRPPYEQYF.

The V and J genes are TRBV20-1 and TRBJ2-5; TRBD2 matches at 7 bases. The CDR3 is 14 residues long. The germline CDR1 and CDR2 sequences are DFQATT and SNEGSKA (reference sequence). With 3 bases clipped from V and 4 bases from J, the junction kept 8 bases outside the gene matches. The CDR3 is CSARGEGRGETQYF. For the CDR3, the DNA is TGCAGTGCTAGGGGGGAGGGGCGAGGAGAGACCCAGTACTTC.

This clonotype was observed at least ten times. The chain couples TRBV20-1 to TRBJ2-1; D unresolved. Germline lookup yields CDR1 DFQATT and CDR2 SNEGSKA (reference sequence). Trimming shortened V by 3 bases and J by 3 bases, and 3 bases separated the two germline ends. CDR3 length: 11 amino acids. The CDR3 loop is CSASSYNEQFF. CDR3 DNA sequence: TGCAGTGCTAGTAGCTACAATGAGCAGTTCTTC.

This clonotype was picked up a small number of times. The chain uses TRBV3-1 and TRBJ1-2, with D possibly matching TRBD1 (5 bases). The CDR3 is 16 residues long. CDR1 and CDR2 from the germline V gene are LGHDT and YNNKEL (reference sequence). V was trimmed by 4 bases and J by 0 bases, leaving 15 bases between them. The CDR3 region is CASSRSTGLANYGYTF. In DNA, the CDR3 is TGTGCCAGCAGCCGATCAACAGGTTTAGCTAACTATGGCTACACCTTC. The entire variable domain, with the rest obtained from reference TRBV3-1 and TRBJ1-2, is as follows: DTAVSQTPKYLVTQMGNDKSIKCEQNLGHDTMYWYKQDSKKFLKIMFSYNNKELIINETVPNRFSPKSPDKAHLNLHINSLELGDSAVYFCASSRSTGLANYGYTFGSGTRLTVV.